The 29 T cell receptor beta chains presented below share a single source sample, sequenced in a study of CD4 and CD8 cells across lung adenocarcinoma regions (dated by TCRdb to between 2017 and 2018). The library was obtained by PCR. The reads were generated on a HiSeq X Ten. TCRdb trimmed the raw reads at Q25, called clones with MiXCR and kept productive beta chains. Rows matching on CDR3 protein sequence are summarized as one entry with the most common DNA and genes. The sample table holds some 3,800 distinct CDR3 sequences, of which approximately 60% were seen once. The ten largest clones add up to about 20% of the sample. Source material: CD8+ T cells from the margin of a lung tumor. Reading the label with the study, this specimen's cell subset or site is: tumor margin region. These receptors were taken from a female donor with lung adenocarcinoma. The CD4 and CD8 labels of this study may be unreliable.

The CDR3 reads CASSQAPSLYYEQYF. For the CDR3, the DNA is TGCGCCAGCAGCCAAGCTCCTAGCCTATACTACGAGCAGTACTTC. The rearrangement uses TRBV4-1 and TRBJ2-5, with D possibly matching TRBD2 (5 bases). The J call may be mistaken, given a closer DNA end match to TRBJ2-7. Per germline, CDR1 MGHRA and CDR2 YSYEKL. The CDR3 totals 15 residues.

A remark on this clonotype: The germline gene is not matched at one end of the junction; a read error may be the cause. The rearrangement uses TRBV10-1 and TRBJ2-2; 10 nucleotides match TRBD2. From germline, CDR1 is WNHNN and CDR2 SYGVQD (reference sequence). This CDR3 has 12 residues. CDR3 sequence: CASSASGGELFF. CDR3 in DNA: TGCGCCAGCAGTGCGAGCGGGGGGGAGCTGTTCTTT.

The genes are TRBV5-1 and TRBJ2-1; no clear D. V was clipped by 0 bases and J by 0 bases, with 7 bases between them. CDR1 and CDR2 (germline): SGHRS, YFSETQ. The CDR3 covers 15 residues. Here the CDR3 DNA reads TGCGCCAGCAGCTTGGTTGAGGACTCCTACAATGAGCAGTTCTTC. Encoded protein: CASSLVEDSYNEQFF.

This chain uses TRBV6-5 with TRBJ2-5; maybe TRBD1 (7 bases). The DNA matches TRBJ2-7 better at its end, which makes the J call doubtful. Germline values: CDR1 MNHEY, CDR2 SVGAGI. CDR3 length: 15 amino acids. The CDR3 DNA is TGTGCCAGCAGTTACGCTGCCAGGGGGGTCTACGAGCAGTACTTC. This sequence encodes CASSYAARGVYEQYF.

The chain is built from TRBV4-1 and TRBJ1-3; unclear D gene. Germline V CDR1 and CDR2: MGHRA, YSYEKL. Trimming took 0 bases from V and 0 from J, leaving 6 bases between them. The CDR3 spans 15 residues. CDR3: CASSQEADSGNTIYF. The CDR3, as DNA: TGCGCCAGCAGCCAAGAGGCGGACTCTGGAAACACCATATATTTT.

This clonotype occurred once. One end of the junction fails to match germline, which may point to a read error. The chain combines TRBV10-2 with TRBJ2-5; 7 positions match TRBD2. Germline V gene sequence: CDR1 WSHSY, CDR2 SAAADI. CDR3 length: 14 amino acids. CDR3 sequence (DNA): TGCGCGGGCAGCGGGGCCGTCACCCAAGAGACGCAGTATTTC. Translating it yields CAGSGAVTQETQYF.

This chain uses TRBV4-3 with TRBJ1-1, with D perhaps TRBD1 (5 bases). The CDR3 is 15 amino acids. Germline V gives CDR1 LGHNA, CDR2 YSLEER. Deletions cut 7 bases from V and 4 bases from J, with 19 bases between. CDR3 nucleotide sequence: TGCGCCAGCACCTCAGGGACCAGGGCTGGCACTGAAGCTTTCTTT. Protein product: CASTSGTRAGTEAFF.

This clonotype was detected only a few times. The chain carries TRBV3-1 and TRBJ2-3; D unresolved. CDR1 is LGHDT, CDR2 YNNKEL, per germline (reference sequence). Trimming left V 1 base short and J 6 bases short, with 8 bases between. The CDR3 contains 13 residues. The CDR3 sequence: CASSQGATDTQYF. As DNA, the CDR3 is TGTGCCAGCAGCCAAGGAGCGACGGATACGCAGTATTTT.

For this clonotype: At one end the junction does not follow the germline gene, possibly because of a read error. The chain links TRBV10-1 to TRBJ2-4; D ambiguous. Germline V gene sequence: CDR1 WNHNN, CDR2 SYGVQD (reference sequence). The CDR3 has 15 amino acids. The CDR3 spells CASSEGPGAKNTQYF. The DNA for the CDR3 is TGCGCCAGCAGTGAGGGGCCAGGTGCCAAAAACACTCAGTACTTC.

The J gene is TRBJ2-5, the V gene TRBV7-8, with D perhaps matching TRBD2 (6 bases). V dropped 5 bases and J dropped 3 bases, with 13 bases sitting between them. This CDR3 is built from 14 residues. From germline, CDR1 is SGHVS and CDR2 FQNEAQ. The CDR3 protein is CASSPLGGKETQYF. The CDR3 coding sequence is TGTGCCAGCAGCCCCCTGGGGGGAAAAGAGACCCAGTACTTC.

The chain carries TRBV12-3 or TRBV12-4 and TRBJ2-3, with 7 bases matching TRBD1. This CDR3 contains 15 residues. Unmatched junction bases numbered 9, after V lost 7 bases and J lost 2 bases. The chain's CDR3 is CASTLGQSDTDTQYF. In nucleotides, the CDR3 is TGTGCCAGCACCTTGGGACAGAGCGACACAGATACGCAGTATTTT.

This clonotype has just a few counts. The chain uses TRBV6-1 and TRBJ2-1; D perhaps matches TRBD1 (6 bases). Gene TRBJ2-7 matches the end of the DNA better, so the J call may be wrong. The CDR3 runs 12 residues. Germline CDR1 and CDR2: MNHNS and SASEGT. The CDR3 DNA reads TGTGCCAGCAGAGCTGGACAGCACGAGCAGTACTTC. The encoded protein is CASRAGQHEQYF.

The rearrangement links TRBV6-4 to TRBJ1-5; the match to TRBD1 covers 8 bases. CDR1 and CDR2 (germline): MRHNA, SNTAGT. This CDR3 has 15 amino acids. The ends lost 3 bases at V and 3 bases at J; junction bases unmatched: 4. The CDR3 nucleotides are TGTGCCAGCAGTGATCCGGGACAGGTCAATCAGCCCCAGCATTTT. It is translated as CASSDPGQVNQPQHF.

The rearrangement uses TRBV11-3 and TRBJ2-7; TRBD1 agrees at 8 bases. The closer fit of TRBJ2-5 to the DNA end suggests the J call may be wrong. The CDR3 is 16 residues long. CDR1 SGHNT and CDR2 YENEEA come from the germline V gene. The CDR3 coding sequence is TGTGCCAGCAGTCCCGACAGGGGTGGAGGGAGAGAGACCCAGTACTTC. Translation gives CASSPDRGGGRETQYF.

This clonotype showed up just a few times. The chain employs TRBV6-5 and TRBJ1-4; D perhaps matches TRBD1 (6 bases). There are 16 residues in the CDR3. Germline V CDR1 and CDR2: MNHEY, SVGAGI. The V end lost 4 bases, the J end lost 6 bases, and 18 bases lay between the germline ends. The CDR3 loop is CASSFRGGPVYEKLFF. The CDR3 DNA reads TGTGCCAGCAGTTTCCGGGGGGGGCCGGTATATGAAAAACTGTTTTTT.

This clonotype is medium-sized by share. A much larger clone is a single base away; this may be a read error. V usage is TRBV6-1 and J usage is TRBJ2-5; tentatively, D is TRBD2 (5 bases). This CDR3 spans 15 amino acids. CDR1 MNHNS and CDR2 SASEGT come from the germline V gene. The ends were cut back, 4 bases at V and 11 bases at J, with 23 bases in the middle. The CDR3 is CASSVHSGSLYEQYF. The CDR3 DNA reads as TGTGCCAGCAGTGTTCACAGCGGATCTCTCTATGAGCAGTACTTC.

This clonotype rates as large. J is TRBJ1-2 and V is TRBV6-1; 8 positions match TRBD1. Losses at the gene ends were 8 bases for V and 0 bases for J; bases not matched to a gene: 8. This CDR3 is 15 amino acids long. The V gene's germline CDR1 is MNHNS and CDR2 SASEGT. The CDR3 region is CASQGQGNPNYGYTF. The CDR3 nucleotides are TGTGCCAGCCAAGGACAGGGTAATCCTAACTATGGCTACACCTTC.

The V call is TRBV6-1, the J call TRBJ2-6; possible D gene TRBD1, 6 bases. Trimming left V 8 bases short and J 0 bases short, with 14 bases between. The CDR3 sequence is 16 residues long. CDR1 and CDR2 from the germline V gene are MNHNS and SASEGT. The CDR3, as DNA: TGTGCCAGCTGCAGGGGCATTTCCTCTGGGGCCAACGTCCTGACTTTC. This sequence encodes CASCRGISSGANVLTF.

This clonotype was counted only a few times. This sequence joins TRBV6-1 and TRBJ2-1; D possibly matches TRBD1 or TRBD2 (5 bases each). Germline assignment: CDR1 MNHNS and CDR2 SASEGT. V was shortened by 7 bases and J by 6 bases, with 13 bases between the two germline ends. The length of the CDR3 is 13 residues. CDR3 sequence: CASTGVGGNEQFF. The DNA of the CDR3 is TGTGCCAGCACGGGTGTTGGGGGCAATGAGCAGTTCTTC.

The CDR3 spells CASSGQGFGYEVYGYTF. CDR3 coding DNA: TGTGCCAGCAGTGGACAAGGGTTCGGGTATGAGGTCTATGGCTACACCTTC. The chain couples TRBV6-1 to TRBJ1-2; D ambiguous. CDR3 length: 17 amino acids. In germline, CDR1 is MNHNS, CDR2 SASEGT. V gave up 4 bases and J gave up 4 bases, with 22 bases separating them.

This rearrangement joins TRBV10-2 to TRBJ2-1, with 8 bases identical to TRBD2. The DNA end lines up better with TRBJ2-7; the J call may be wrong. CDR3 size: 14 residues. The germline gives CDR1 WSHSY, CDR2 SAAADI. The CDR3 loop is CAGSGGVATETQYF. For the CDR3, the DNA is TGCGCGGGCAGCGGGGGCGTCGCTACAGAGACGCAGTACTTC.

This clonotype showed up just a few times. The chain uses TRBV6-1 and TRBJ2-5; 11 nucleotides match TRBD2. V shed 5 bases, J shed 3 bases, and the junction held 8 bases outside the gene matches. The CDR3 length is 16 residues. Germline V gene data show CDR1 as MNHNS and CDR2 as SASEGT. The CDR3 spells CASSPRTSGLEETQYF. The CDR3 DNA is TGTGCCAGCAGTCCCCGGACTAGCGGGTTAGAAGAGACCCAGTACTTC.

The chain employs TRBV12-3 or TRBV12-4 and TRBJ2-3, with 7 bases identical to TRBD2. The CDR3 runs to 15 residues. Trimming cost V 6 bases and J 1 base; bases outside gene matches: 7. The CDR3 loop reads CASSLGLAGTDTQYF. The CDR3 DNA reads TGTGCCAGCAGCCTAGGCCTAGCGGGCACAGATACGCAGTATTTT.

V is TRBV6-1 and J is TRBJ2-1; D unresolved. The assigned J gene may be wrong: the sequence end matches TRBJ2-5 better. CDR1 MNHNS and CDR2 SASEGT come from the germline V gene. The CDR3 contains 14 residues. CDR3 nucleotides: TGTGCCAGCTCTCCCCCCTTTTGGGGAGAGACCCAGTACTTC. Protein product: CASSPPFWGETQYF.

This clonotype counts as large. The chain couples TRBV6-1 to TRBJ2-3, with a weak D call TRBD2 (6 bases). V was cut by 6 bases and J by 1 base, with 26 bases left in between. CDR3 length: 19 amino acids. The V gene's germline CDR1 is MNHNS and CDR2 SASEGT. The CDR3 coding sequence is TGTGCCAGCAGGTCCGCCCCTTTCGGCGGGAAAGAGGGCACAGATACGCAGTATTTT. This encodes CASRSAPFGGKEGTDTQYF.

The gene calls are TRBV4-1 and TRBJ2-1; 7 nucleotides line up with TRBD2. The J call may not be correct, given that the DNA end is closer to TRBJ2-5. Germline V gene sequence: CDR1 MGHRA, CDR2 YSYEKL. The CDR3 has 18 amino acids. The CDR3 reads CASSQDWLAANLQETQYF. In nucleotides, the CDR3 is TGCGCCAGCAGCCAAGATTGGCTAGCGGCGAACCTCCAAGAGACCCAGTACTTC.

V usage is TRBV6-4 and J usage is TRBJ2-5; maybe TRBD1 (7 bases). This CDR3 contains 16 residues. V was cut by 8 bases and J by 8 bases, with 27 bases left in between. Germline values: CDR1 MRHNA, CDR2 SNTAGT. The CDR3 spells CASGGRGGGAPDTQYF. CDR3 coding DNA: TGTGCCAGCGGGGGGAGAGGGGGCGGTGCGCCAGATACCCAGTACTTC.

Written as DNA, the CDR3 is TGTGCCGTGGGGGAGGGGGGACGGGAGGCAGATACGCAGTACTTC. It yields the protein CAVGEGGREADTQYF. The chain couples TRBV10-3 to TRBJ2-3, with D possibly being TRBD2 (7 bases). The better agreement between TRBJ2-7 and the DNA end casts doubt on the J call. This CDR3 region has 15 residues. Germline loops: CDR1 ENHRY, CDR2 SYGVKD.

The CDR3 nucleotides are TGCGCCAGCAAGGAAGGCAACACCGGGGAGCTGTTTTTT. It is translated as CASKEGNTGELFF. V is TRBV10-2 and J is TRBJ2-2; D not certain. CDR3 length equals 13 residues. V lost 7 bases and J lost 2, with 8 bases in between. Germline V CDR1 and CDR2: WSHSY, SAAADI.